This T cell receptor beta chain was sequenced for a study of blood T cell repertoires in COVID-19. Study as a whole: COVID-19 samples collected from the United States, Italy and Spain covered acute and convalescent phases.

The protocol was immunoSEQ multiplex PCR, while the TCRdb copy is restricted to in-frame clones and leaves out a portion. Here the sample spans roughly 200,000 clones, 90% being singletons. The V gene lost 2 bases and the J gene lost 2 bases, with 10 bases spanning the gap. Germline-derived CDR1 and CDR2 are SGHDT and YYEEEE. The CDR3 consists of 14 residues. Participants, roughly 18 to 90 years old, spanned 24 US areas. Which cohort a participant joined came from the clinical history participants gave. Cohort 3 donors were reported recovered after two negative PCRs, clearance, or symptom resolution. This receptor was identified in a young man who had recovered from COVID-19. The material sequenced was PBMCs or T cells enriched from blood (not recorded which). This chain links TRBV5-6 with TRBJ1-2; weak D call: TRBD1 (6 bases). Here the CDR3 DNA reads TGTGCCAGCAGCTTAGCAGGGGTAAACTATGGCTACACCTTC. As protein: CASSLAGVNYGYTF.